This T cell receptor (beta chain) was retrieved from a study of OX40 agonist ivuxolimab in advanced cancers. Study overall: Participants averaged approximately 65 years of age (range about 23 to 80) and were around 80% male. Patients with prior anti-PD-1, anti-PD-L1 or anti-CTLA-4 therapy were eligible; about 41% had some. Broader study findings: Partial responders treated at 0.1-3.0 mg/kg exhibited clonal expansion among the lowest measured.

Patients who had autoimmune disease history or got systemic immunosuppression were left out. To note about this clone: The antigen is undetermined.

Germline V gene data show CDR1 as MGHDK and CDR2 as SYGVNS. This CDR3 contains 15 residues. Trimming shortened V by 3 bases and J by 5 bases, and 16 bases separated the two germline ends. Some clones are missing from TCRdb's copy, which holds only in-frame ones; the method was immunoSEQ multiplex PCR. The sample lists 45,000 or so clones, roughly 90% occurring once. The chain combines TRBV25-1 with TRBJ1-1; D is perhaps TRBD1 (5 bases). The TCR sequence derives from an adult with an advanced solid tumor such as melanoma, head and neck, liver or kidney cancer. The sample in question was CD4+ or CD8+ T cells sorted from blood, obtained in a trial of the OX40 agonist ivuxolimab. CDR3 sequence reads: CASSDVGRGRTEAFF. The CDR3 DNA reads as TGTGCCAGCAGTGATGTGGGGCGGGGACGGACTGAAGCTTTCTTT.